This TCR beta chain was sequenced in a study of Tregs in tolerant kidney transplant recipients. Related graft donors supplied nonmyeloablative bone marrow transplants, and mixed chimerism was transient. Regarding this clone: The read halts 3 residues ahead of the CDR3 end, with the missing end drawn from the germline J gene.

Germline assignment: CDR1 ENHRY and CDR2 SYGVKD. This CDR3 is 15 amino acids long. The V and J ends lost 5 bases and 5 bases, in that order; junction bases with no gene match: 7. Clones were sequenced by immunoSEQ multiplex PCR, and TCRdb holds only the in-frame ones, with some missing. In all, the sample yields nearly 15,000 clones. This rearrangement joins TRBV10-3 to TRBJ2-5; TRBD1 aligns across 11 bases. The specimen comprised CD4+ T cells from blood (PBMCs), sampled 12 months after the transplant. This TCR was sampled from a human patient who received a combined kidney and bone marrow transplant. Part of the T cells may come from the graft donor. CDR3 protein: CAISSGQGAGETQYF. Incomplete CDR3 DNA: TGTGCCATCAGTTCCGGACAGGGGGCAGGGGAGACC.